The TCR beta chain under discussion was sequenced for a study of T-cell memory formation after mild COVID-19. Whole-study context: Across donors, TCR clusters were largely donor specific.

This clonotype was counted at least ten times. Its antigen is undetermined. Study conclusions and caveats: Cross-reactive memory appears to have joined, as suggested by some responding clones showing up in pre-infection memory. CD4+ contracting clones were found mainly in CM and EM, and CD8+ ones in EMRA.

Constant-segment primers served in 5'RACE that generated TCR alpha and TCR beta cDNA libraries bearing sample barcodes and UMIs. TCRdb fed the 5' RACE reads into MiXCR, producing one record per CDR3 protein. The sample has a few hundred thousand distinct CDR3 sequences; around a sixth are singletons. The length of the CDR3 is 17 residues. Germline CDR1 and CDR2: SGHRS and YFSETQ. J gave up 5 bases and V 1 base, and 11 bases lay outside the gene matches. The TCR was taken from a man between 18 and 35 years old who had mild COVID-19 (a few samples of this study predate the infection). Cell type and time point are not known. This chain joins TRBV5-1 and TRBJ2-3, with 9 bases identical to TRBD2. The sequenced material came from PBMCs or a T cell subset sorted from them (not recorded which). The CDR3 region is CASSLRTIAGAGDTQYF. The CDR3 DNA sequence: TGCGCCAGCAGCTTGAGGACAATAGCGGGGGCGGGAGATACGCAGTATTTT.